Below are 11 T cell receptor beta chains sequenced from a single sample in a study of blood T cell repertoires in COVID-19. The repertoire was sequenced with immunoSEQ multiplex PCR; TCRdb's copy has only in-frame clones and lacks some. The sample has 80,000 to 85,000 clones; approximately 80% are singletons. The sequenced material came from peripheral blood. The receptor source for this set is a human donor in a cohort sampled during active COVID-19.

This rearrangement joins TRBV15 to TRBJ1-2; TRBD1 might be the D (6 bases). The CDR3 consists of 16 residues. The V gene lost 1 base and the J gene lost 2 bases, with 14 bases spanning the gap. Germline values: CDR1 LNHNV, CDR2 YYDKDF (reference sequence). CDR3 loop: CATSRGRTANNYGYTF. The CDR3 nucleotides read TGTGCCACCAGCAGAGGCCGGACAGCGAACAACTATGGCTACACCTTC.

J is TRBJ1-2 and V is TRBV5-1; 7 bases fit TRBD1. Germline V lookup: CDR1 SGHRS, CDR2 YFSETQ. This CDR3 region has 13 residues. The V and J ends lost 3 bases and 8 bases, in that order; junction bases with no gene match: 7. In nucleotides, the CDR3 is TGCGCCAGCAGCTGGGGGGCAGGGGGGGGCTACACCTTC. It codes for CASSWGAGGGYTF.

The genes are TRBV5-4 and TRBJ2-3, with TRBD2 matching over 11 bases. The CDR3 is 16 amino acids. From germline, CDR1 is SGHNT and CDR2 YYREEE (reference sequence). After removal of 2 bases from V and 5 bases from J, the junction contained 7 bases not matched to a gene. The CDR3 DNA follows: TGTGCCAGCAGCTTACGACTAGCGGGGCCCCAAGATACGCAGTATTTT. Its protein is CASSLRLAGPQDTQYF.

CDR3 sequence reads: CASSLAASYNEQFF. The CDR3 nucleotides read TGTGCCAGCAGCTTAGCGGCTTCCTACAATGAGCAGTTCTTC. This chain connects TRBV7-3 to TRBJ2-1, with D uncertain. Germline V lookup: CDR1 SGHTA, CDR2 FQGTGA. CDR3 length: 14 residues. V lost 2 bases to trimming and J lost 1 base, with 6 bases between them.

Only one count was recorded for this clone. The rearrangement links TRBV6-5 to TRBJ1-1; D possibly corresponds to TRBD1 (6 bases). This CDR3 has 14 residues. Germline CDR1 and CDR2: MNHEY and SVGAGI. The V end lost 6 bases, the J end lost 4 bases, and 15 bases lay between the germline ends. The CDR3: CASSPGAGATEAFF. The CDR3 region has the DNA TGTGCCAGCAGCCCCGGCGCGGGGGCCACTGAAGCTTTCTTT.

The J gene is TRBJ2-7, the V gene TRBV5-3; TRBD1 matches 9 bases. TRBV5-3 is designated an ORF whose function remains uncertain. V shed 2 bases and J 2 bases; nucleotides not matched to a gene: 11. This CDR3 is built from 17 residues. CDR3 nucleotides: TGTGCCAGAAGCTTTCGCGAGGGGACAGGGAGGCCCTACGAGCAGTACTTC. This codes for CARSFREGTGRPYEQYF.

CDR3 in DNA: TGTGCCAGCAGCGTTCTTAGGGGGCGCCAAGAGACCCAGTACTTC. It translates to CASSVLRGRQETQYF. The chain recombines TRBV9 with TRBJ2-5; 7 nucleotides agree with TRBD1. The CDR3 contains 15 residues. V shed 2 bases, J shed 1 base, and the junction held 5 bases outside the gene matches. CDR1 is SGDLS, CDR2 YYNGEE, per germline.

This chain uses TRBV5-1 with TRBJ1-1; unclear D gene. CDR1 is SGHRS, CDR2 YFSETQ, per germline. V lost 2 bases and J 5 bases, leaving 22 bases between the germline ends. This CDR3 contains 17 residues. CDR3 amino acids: CASSFAGNGWLGTEAFF. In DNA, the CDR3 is TGCGCCAGCAGCTTCGCGGGGAATGGATGGTTGGGAACTGAAGCTTTCTTT.

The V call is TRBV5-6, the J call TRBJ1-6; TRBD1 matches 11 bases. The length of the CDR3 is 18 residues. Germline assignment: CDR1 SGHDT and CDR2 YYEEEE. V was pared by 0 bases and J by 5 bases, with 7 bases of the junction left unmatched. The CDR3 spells CASSLGTGGAFDNSPLHF. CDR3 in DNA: TGTGCCAGCAGCTTGGGGACAGGGGGCGCGTTTGATAATTCACCCCTCCACTTT.

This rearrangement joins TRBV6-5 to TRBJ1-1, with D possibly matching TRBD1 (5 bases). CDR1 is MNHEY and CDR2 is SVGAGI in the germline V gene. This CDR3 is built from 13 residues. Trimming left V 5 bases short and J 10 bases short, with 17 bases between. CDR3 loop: CASSPHGTGPAFF. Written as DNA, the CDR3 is TGTGCCAGCAGTCCCCATGGAACAGGCCCAGCTTTCTTT.

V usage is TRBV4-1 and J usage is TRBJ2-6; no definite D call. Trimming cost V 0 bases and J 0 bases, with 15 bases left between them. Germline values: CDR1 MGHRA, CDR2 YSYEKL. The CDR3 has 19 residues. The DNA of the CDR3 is TGCGCCAGCAGCCAAGATCAGCGTCCCAGAAGCTCTGGGGCCAACGTCCTGACTTTC. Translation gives CASSQDQRPRSSGANVLTF.